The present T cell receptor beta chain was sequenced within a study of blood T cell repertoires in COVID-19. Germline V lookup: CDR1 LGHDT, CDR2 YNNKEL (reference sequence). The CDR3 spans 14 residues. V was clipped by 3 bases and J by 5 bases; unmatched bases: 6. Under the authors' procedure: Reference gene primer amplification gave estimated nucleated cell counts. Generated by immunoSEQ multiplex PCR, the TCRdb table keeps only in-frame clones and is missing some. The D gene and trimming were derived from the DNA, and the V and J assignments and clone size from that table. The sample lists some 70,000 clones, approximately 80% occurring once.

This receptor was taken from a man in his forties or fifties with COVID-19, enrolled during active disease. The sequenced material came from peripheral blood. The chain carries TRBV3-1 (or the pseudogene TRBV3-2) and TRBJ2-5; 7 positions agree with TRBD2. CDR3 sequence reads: CASSHREAVETQYF. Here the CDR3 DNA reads TGTGCCAGCAGCCACCGGGAGGCCGTGGAGACCCAGTACTTC.